This is a list of T cell receptor beta chains from one sample in a study of T cells in Graves' hyperthyroidism and ophthalmopathy. TCRdb passed the multiplex PCR reads through MiXCR, listing each CDR3 protein once. The sample carries about 300,000 distinct CDR3 sequences, around 19% recorded once. The specimen sequenced was blood. These receptors originate from a man in his fifties or sixties with Graves' ophthalmopathy. CDR3s include the opening cysteine and the closing phenylalanine or tryptophan. The order of the fields is CDR3 DNA, CDR3 protein, J gene, V gene, clone size, D gene. The D gene is left open where the match is weak. Part of the rows lack a size; the others show once, few, many or a class for expanded clones.

CDR3 DNA: TGTGCCAGTAGTTTAGGGGGCTTAGGAGGGGCCCGGGCTGGGGCCAACGTCCTGACTTTC
CDR3 protein: CASSLGGLGGARAGANVLTF
J gene: TRBJ2-6
V gene: TRBV19
clone size: -
D gene: -

CDR3 DNA: TGTGCCTGGGCCCGGGACAGGGAGCAGTACTTC
CDR3 protein: CAWARDREQYF
J gene: TRBJ2-7
V gene: TRBV30
clone size: few
D gene: TRBD1

CDR3 DNA: TGCGCCAGCAGCTTGACCGGGGCGGACACTGAAGCTTTCTTT
CDR3 protein: CASSLTGADTEAFF
J gene: TRBJ1-1
V gene: TRBV5-1
clone size: many
D gene: -

CDR3 DNA: TGTGCTAGCGCACCCGACGTAGGTGACGAGCAGTACTTC
CDR3 protein: CASAPDVGDEQYF
J gene: TRBJ2-7
V gene: TRBV7-7
clone size: -
D gene: -

CDR3 DNA: TGTGCCAGCAGTTACAAGGGACAGGGGAACTATGGCTACACCTTC
CDR3 protein: CASSYKGQGNYGYTF
J gene: TRBJ1-2
V gene: TRBV6-2/TRBV6-3
clone size: -
D gene: TRBD1

CDR3 DNA: TGTGCCAGTAGTATTTTAGGGGAGCTGTTTTTT
CDR3 protein: CASSILGELFF
J gene: TRBJ2-2
V gene: TRBV7-2
clone size: -
D gene: -

CDR3 DNA: TGTGCCAGCAGTTCGGCAGCTGAAGCTTTCTTT
CDR3 protein: CASSSAAEAFF
J gene: TRBJ1-1
V gene: TRBV27
clone size: -
D gene: -

CDR3 DNA: TGTGCCAGCAGCTACGGCTCCTGGCGGAGGGCGGGAGATAGCACAGATACGCAGTATTTT
CDR3 protein: CASSYGSWRRAGDSTDTQYF
J gene: TRBJ2-3
V gene: TRBV7-2
clone size: -
D gene: TRBD2

CDR3 DNA: TGTGCCAGCAGCCAAGTCGGTGGGACAGTCCACTACGAGCAGTACTTC
CDR3 protein: CASSQVGGTVHYEQYF
J gene: TRBJ2-7
V gene: TRBV14
clone size: many
D gene: TRBD1

CDR3 DNA: TGTGCCAGCACCCGCAGTGGACCCCACGCCACAGATACGCAGTATTTT
CDR3 protein: CASTRSGPHATDTQYF
J gene: TRBJ2-3
V gene: TRBV6-1
clone size: -
D gene: -

CDR3 DNA: TGCGCCAGCAGTGAGTTTCCACCGGGACTAGACCCTTATCCCAATGAGCAGTTCTTC
CDR3 protein: CASSEFPPGLDPYPNEQFF
J gene: TRBJ2-1
V gene: TRBV10-1
clone size: -
D gene: TRBD2

CDR3 DNA: TGCAGTGCTCTCCGGGACAGGGGGCACTATGGCTACACCTTC
CDR3 protein: CSALRDRGHYGYTF
J gene: TRBJ1-2
V gene: TRBV20-1
clone size: many
D gene: TRBD1

CDR3 DNA: TGCAGTGCCCCGGGACTAGCGGGGGTGGGGGATACGCAGTATTTT
CDR3 protein: CSAPGLAGVGDTQYF
J gene: TRBJ2-3
V gene: TRBV20-1
clone size: many
D gene: TRBD2

CDR3 DNA: TGTGCCAGCAGCCTCGGGAGATCGGGCAATGAGCAGTTCTTC
CDR3 protein: CASSLGRSGNEQFF
J gene: TRBJ2-1
V gene: TRBV11-2
clone size: many
D gene: -

CDR3 DNA: TGCGCCAGCAGCCGAAGCAGGGACTACGAGCAGTACTTC
CDR3 protein: CASSRSRDYEQYF
J gene: TRBJ2-7
V gene: TRBV4-1
clone size: many
D gene: -

CDR3 DNA: TGTGCCAGCAGTGAGGGGCCAGGGTACGAGCAGTACTTC
CDR3 protein: CASSEGPGYEQYF
J gene: TRBJ2-7
V gene: TRBV2
clone size: few
D gene: -

CDR3 DNA: TGTGCCAGTAGTACCGGGGGACAGGGGGCGGCGAACACCGGGGAGCTGTTTTTT
CDR3 protein: CASSTGGQGAANTGELFF
J gene: TRBJ2-2
V gene: TRBV19
clone size: -
D gene: TRBD1

CDR3 DNA: TGTGCCAGCAGTTCGTCCCGGGAGGGGGGCTACACCTTC
CDR3 protein: CASSSSREGGYTF
J gene: TRBJ1-2
V gene: TRBV27
clone size: once
D gene: -

CDR3 DNA: TGCGCCAGCAGCGGCCTAGCGGGAGGGCCCGAGCAGTACTTC
CDR3 protein: CASSGLAGGPEQYF
J gene: TRBJ2-7
V gene: TRBV5-1
clone size: many
D gene: TRBD2

CDR3 DNA: TGTGCCAGCAGCACGAAGGGGGGCCCTCAAGAGACCCAGTACTTC
CDR3 protein: CASSTKGGPQETQYF
J gene: TRBJ2-5
V gene: TRBV5-6
clone size: many
D gene: -

CDR3 DNA: TGCGCCAGCAGCCAAGTAGACGGGAGAGATTCCTACGAGCAGTACTTC
CDR3 protein: CASSQVDGRDSYEQYF
J gene: TRBJ2-7
V gene: TRBV4-1
clone size: -
D gene: -

CDR3 DNA: TGTGCCAGCAGTTTTGGTGGGAGGGCCCGGGAGCTGTTTTTT
CDR3 protein: CASSFGGRARELFF
J gene: TRBJ2-2
V gene: TRBV12-3/TRBV12-4
clone size: -
D gene: TRBD2

CDR3 DNA: TGTGCCAGCAGTACCGGACAGGGAGGTCGCTATGGCTACACCTTC
CDR3 protein: CASSTGQGGRYGYTF
J gene: TRBJ1-2
V gene: TRBV6-1
clone size: -
D gene: TRBD1

CDR3 DNA: TGCAGTGCTGCTAGCAAACAGAACACCGGGGAGCTGTTTTTT
CDR3 protein: CSAASKQNTGELFF
J gene: TRBJ2-2
V gene: TRBV20-1
clone size: -
D gene: -

CDR3 DNA: TGTGCCAGCAGCTTAGGCCTAGTGGGGCAGTACTTC
CDR3 protein: CASSLGLVGQYF
J gene: TRBJ2-7
V gene: TRBV7-9
clone size: few
D gene: -

CDR3 DNA: TGCGCCAGCGGGACAGGGGTTACTCAGCCCCAGCATTTT
CDR3 protein: CASGTGVTQPQHF
J gene: TRBJ1-5
V gene: TRBV10-1
clone size: -
D gene: TRBD1

CDR3 DNA: TGTGCCAGCAGTCTAGAGACCTACGAGCAGTACTTC
CDR3 protein: CASSLETYEQYF
J gene: TRBJ2-7
V gene: TRBV6-1
clone size: -
D gene: -

CDR3 DNA: TGTGCCAGCAGCTTAGCACGATCAGTGAACACTGAAGCTTTCTTT
CDR3 protein: CASSLARSVNTEAFF
J gene: TRBJ1-1
V gene: TRBV7-9
clone size: many
D gene: -

CDR3 DNA: TGCAGTGCTGAGGGCAGGGGGCGAGCGGCCCCCTACAATGAGCAGTTCTTC
CDR3 protein: CSAEGRGRAAPYNEQFF
J gene: TRBJ2-1
V gene: TRBV20-1
clone size: many
D gene: TRBD1

CDR3 DNA: TGTGCCAGCAGCGCAAGTCCCCACCCCGGCACAGATACGCAGTATTTT
CDR3 protein: CASSASPHPGTDTQYF
J gene: TRBJ2-3
V gene: TRBV9
clone size: few
D gene: -

CDR3 DNA: TGTGCCACCAGTGATACGACAGGGTATAAGGGGGAGCTGTTTTTT
CDR3 protein: CATSDTTGYKGELFF
J gene: TRBJ2-2
V gene: TRBV24-1
clone size: few
D gene: TRBD1